This T cell receptor (beta chain) was documented in a study of molecular identifiers for immune sequencing clone quantification. It was from roughly 20,000 to 1,000,000 sorted cells, with 10%, 30% or 50% RNA, that naive CD8 libraries came. Sorting recovered naive CD8 T cells on a CD8+CD4-CCR7+CD45RA+ profile. Between the trimmed V and J ends, which lost 0 bases and 5 bases, there was a span of 9 bases. CDR3 length equals 13 residues. Germline V gene lookup returns CDR1 SGHRS and CDR2 YFSETQ. The table lists this clonotype with many counts. Preparation of the bulk TCR libraries relied on previously described methods and listed TCR primers. One entry per CDR3 protein results from TCRdb running MiXCR on the PCR reads. The table records approximately 550,000 distinct CDR3 sequences, roughly 23% of them present only once.

V usage is TRBV5-1 and J usage is TRBJ2-7, with a possible D match to TRBD2 (5 bases). The source of this sequence is a human donor in good health. Some libraries in this study had Jurkat cell RNA spiked in. The sample consisted of naive CD8+ T cells from blood, with Jurkat cell RNA spiked in. Documented subset: FACS-sorted CD8+CD4-CCR7+CD45RA+ naive T cells. The CDR3 DNA reads as TGCGCCAGCAGCTTGGGAGGGTACAACGAGCAGTACTTC. As protein: CASSLGGYNEQYF.